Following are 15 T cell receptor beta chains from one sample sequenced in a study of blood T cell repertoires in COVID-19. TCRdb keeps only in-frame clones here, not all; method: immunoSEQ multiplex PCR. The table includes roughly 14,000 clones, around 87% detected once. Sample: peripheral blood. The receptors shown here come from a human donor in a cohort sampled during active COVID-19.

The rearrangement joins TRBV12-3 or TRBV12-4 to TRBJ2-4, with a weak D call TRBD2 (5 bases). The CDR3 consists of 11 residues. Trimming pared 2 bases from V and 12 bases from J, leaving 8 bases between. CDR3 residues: CASSLWGDQYF. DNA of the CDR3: TGTGCCAGCAGTTTATGGGGAGATCAGTACTTC.

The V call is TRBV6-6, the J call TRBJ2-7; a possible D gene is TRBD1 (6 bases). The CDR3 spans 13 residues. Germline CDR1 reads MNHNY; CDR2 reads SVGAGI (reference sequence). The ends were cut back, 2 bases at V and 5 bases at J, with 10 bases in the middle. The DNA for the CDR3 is TGTGCCAGCAGTTACCAGGGGATGGACGAGCAGTACTTC. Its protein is CASSYQGMDEQYF.

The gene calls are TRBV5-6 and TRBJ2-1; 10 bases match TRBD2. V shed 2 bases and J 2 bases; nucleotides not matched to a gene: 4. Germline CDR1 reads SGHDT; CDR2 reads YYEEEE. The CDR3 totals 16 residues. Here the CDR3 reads CASSFLAGEAYNEQFF. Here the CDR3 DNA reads TGTGCCAGCAGCTTCCTAGCGGGAGAGGCCTACAATGAGCAGTTCTTC.

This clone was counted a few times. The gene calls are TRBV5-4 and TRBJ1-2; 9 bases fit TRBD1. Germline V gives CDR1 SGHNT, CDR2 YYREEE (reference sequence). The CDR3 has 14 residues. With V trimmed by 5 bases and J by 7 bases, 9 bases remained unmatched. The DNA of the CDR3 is TGTGCCAGCAGACAGGGACAGGGAGTTGTTGGCTACACCTTC. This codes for CASRQGQGVVGYTF.

The CDR3 reads CASSFQGPYEQYF. The CDR3 DNA follows: TGTGCCAGCAGCTTCCAGGGCCCCTACGAGCAGTACTTC. The chain links TRBV7-9 to TRBJ2-7; possible D gene TRBD1, 5 bases. Germline V lookup: CDR1 SEHNR, CDR2 FQNEAQ (reference sequence). The CDR3 has 13 amino acids. V gave up 3 bases and J gave up 2 bases, with 8 bases separating them. Complete variable domain (other parts from reference TRBV7-9 and TRBJ2-7): DTGVSQNPRHKITKRGQNVTFRCDPISEHNRLYWYRQTLGQGPEFLTYFQNEAQLEKSRLLSDRFSAERPKGSFSTLEIQRTEQGDSAMYLCASSFQGPYEQYFGPGTRLTVT.

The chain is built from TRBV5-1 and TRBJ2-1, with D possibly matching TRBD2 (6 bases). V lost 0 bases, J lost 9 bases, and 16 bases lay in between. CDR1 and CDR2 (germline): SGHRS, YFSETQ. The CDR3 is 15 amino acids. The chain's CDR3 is CASSLAPGTEGEQFF. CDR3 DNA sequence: TGCGCCAGCAGCTTGGCCCCGGGGACTGAGGGTGAGCAGTTCTTC.

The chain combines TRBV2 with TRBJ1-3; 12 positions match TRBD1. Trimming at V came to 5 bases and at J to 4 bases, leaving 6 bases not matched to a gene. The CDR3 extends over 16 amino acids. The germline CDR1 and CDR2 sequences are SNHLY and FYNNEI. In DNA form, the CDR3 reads TGTGCCAGCAGTACGGGACAGGGGGCAAAAGGAAACACCATATATTTT. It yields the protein CASSTGQGAKGNTIYF.

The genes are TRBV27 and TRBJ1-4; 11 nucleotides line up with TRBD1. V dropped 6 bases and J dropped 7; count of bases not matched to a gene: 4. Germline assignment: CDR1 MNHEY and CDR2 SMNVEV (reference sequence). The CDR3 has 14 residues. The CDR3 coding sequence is TGTGCCAGCAGCGGGGACAGGGGGGTTGAAAAACTGTTTTTT. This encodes CASSGDRGVEKLFF.

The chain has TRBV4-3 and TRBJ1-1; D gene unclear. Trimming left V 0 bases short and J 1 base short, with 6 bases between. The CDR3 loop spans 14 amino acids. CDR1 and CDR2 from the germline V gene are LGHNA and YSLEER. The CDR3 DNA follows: TGCGCCAGCAGCCAAGAAGAGGGGAACACTGAAGCTTTCTTT. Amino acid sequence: CASSQEEGNTEAFF.

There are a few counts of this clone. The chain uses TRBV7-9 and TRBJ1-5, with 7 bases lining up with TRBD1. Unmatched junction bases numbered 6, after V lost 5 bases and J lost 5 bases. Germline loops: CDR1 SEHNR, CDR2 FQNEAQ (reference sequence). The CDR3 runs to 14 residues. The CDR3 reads CASSPTDRDQPQHF. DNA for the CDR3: TGTGCCAGCAGCCCCACAGACAGGGATCAGCCCCAGCATTTT.

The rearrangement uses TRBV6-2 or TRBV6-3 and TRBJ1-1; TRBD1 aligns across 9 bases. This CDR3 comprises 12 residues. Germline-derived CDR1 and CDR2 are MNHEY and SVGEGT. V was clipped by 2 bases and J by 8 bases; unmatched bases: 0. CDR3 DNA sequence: TGTGCCAGCAGTTACGGGACAGGGGAAGCTTTCTTT. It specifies CASSYGTGEAFF.

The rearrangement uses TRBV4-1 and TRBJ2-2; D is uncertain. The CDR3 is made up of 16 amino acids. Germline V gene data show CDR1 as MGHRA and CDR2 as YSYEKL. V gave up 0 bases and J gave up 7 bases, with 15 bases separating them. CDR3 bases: TGCGCCAGCAGCCAAGATACCGGAGCTAATGGCGGGGAGCTGTTTTTT. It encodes CASSQDTGANGGELFF.

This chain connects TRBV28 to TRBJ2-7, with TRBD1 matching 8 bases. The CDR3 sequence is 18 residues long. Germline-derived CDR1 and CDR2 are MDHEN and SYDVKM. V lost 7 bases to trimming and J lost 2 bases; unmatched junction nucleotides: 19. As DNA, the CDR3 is TGTGCCAGCAATGCCATCATTGAGGGGACAGGAGATACCTACGAGCAGTACTTC. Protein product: CASNAIIEGTGDTYEQYF.

CDR3: CASSLVWGADTQYF. CDR3 bases: TGTGCCAGCAGCTTAGTGTGGGGAGCAGATACGCAGTATTTT. This chain joins TRBV13 and TRBJ2-3, with a tentative D call TRBD2 (5 bases). In germline, CDR1 is PRHDT, CDR2 FYEKMQ (reference sequence). The CDR3 totals 14 residues. Trimming stripped 1 base from V and 4 bases from J, with 9 bases between.

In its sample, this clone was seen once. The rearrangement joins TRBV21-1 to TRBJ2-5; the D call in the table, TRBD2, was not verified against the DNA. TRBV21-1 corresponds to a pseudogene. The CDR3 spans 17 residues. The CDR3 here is CASSNKSVGGFQETQYF. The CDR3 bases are TGTGCCAGCAGCAATAAGTCGGTGGGCGGGTTCCAAGAGACCCAGTACTTC.